A few counts support the clone carrying this T cell receptor (beta chain). What it binds is unknown. The data belong to a study of cytomegalovirus exposure and HLA in healthy donors. About the research overall: HLA-typed donors contributed approximately 92 million unique TCRs, which were held in an early data release. Findings of the study overall: Rates of TCR association differed by HLA locus in a later analysis, with DRB1 highest and HLA-C lowest. As a later analysis showed, a missense DCLRE1C variant was linked to trimming of TCR beta V- and J-genes. Further analysis, carried out later, found HLA-associated TCR beta chains more clonally expanded than equally common other chains.

CDR3 length equals 16 residues. The V end was cut by 0 bases, the J end by 8 bases, with 18 bases between. The germline CDR1 and CDR2 sequences are SGHRS and YFSETQ. PCR amplification relied on 60 Vbeta primers (plus 13 Jbeta primers). The method was immunoSEQ multiplex PCR; TCRdb's version includes in-frame clones alone and lacks a portion of them. The data hold around 140,000 clones, with almost 85% observed a single time. The chain recombines TRBV5-1 with TRBJ2-1, with no clear D. The sequence was collected from a woman aged 60 to 75 in good health and CMV-seropositive. The sample consisted of PBMCs. CDR3 nucleotides: TGCGCCAGCAGCTTGGGGTCTAGTCAGCAGTTTGATGAGCAGTTCTTC. As protein: CASSLGSSQQFDEQFF.